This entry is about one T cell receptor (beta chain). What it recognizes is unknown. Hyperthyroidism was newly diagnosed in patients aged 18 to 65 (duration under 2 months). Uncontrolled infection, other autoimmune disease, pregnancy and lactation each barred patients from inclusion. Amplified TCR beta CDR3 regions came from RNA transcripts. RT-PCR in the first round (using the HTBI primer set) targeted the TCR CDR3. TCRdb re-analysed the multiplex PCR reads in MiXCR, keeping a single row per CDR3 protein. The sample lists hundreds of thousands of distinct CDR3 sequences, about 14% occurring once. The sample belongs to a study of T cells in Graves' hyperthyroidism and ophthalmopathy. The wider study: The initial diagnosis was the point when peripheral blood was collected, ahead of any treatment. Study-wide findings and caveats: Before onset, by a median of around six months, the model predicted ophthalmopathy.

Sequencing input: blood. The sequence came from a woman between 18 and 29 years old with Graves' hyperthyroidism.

The CDR3 nucleotides read TGTGCCAGCAGCTTAGCGCCGGCGGGACCGGTGAATGAGCAGTTCTTC. As protein: CASSLAPAGPVNEQFF. The chain carries TRBV7-2 and TRBJ2-1; a weak D match, TRBD2 (6 bases). CDR1 is SGHTA, CDR2 FQGNSA, per germline. The CDR3 totals 16 residues. V lost 0 bases, J lost 7 bases, and 16 bases lay in between.